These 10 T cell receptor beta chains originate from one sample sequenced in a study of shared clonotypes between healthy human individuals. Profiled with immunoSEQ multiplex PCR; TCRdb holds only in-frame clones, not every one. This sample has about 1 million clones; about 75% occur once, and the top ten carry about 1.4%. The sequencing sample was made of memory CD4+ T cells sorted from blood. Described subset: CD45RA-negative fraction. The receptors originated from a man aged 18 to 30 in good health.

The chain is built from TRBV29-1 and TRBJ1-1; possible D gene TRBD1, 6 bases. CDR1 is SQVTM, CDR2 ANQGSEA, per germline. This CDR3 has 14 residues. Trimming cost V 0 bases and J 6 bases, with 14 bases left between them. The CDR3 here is CSVEDWGRGPEAFF. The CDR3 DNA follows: TGCAGCGTTGAAGATTGGGGCAGGGGCCCTGAAGCTTTCTTT. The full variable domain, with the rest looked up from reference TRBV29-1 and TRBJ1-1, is SAVISQKPSRDICQRGTSLTIQCQVDSQVTMMFWYRQQPGQSLTLIATANQGSEATYESGFVIDKFPISRPNLTFSTLTVSNMSPEDSSIYLCSVEDWGRGPEAFFGQGTRLTVV.

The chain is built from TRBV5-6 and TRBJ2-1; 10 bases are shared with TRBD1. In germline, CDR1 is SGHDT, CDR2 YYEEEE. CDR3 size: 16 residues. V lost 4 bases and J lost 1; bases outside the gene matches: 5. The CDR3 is CASSAGTGVSYNEQFF. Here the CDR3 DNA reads TGTGCCAGCAGCGCCGGGACAGGGGTGTCCTACAATGAGCAGTTCTTC.

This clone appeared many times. This CDR3 reads CASSIASGEKLFF. CDR3 nucleotide sequence: TGTGCCAGTAGTATAGCCTCAGGGGAAAAACTGTTTTTT. This chain links TRBV19 with TRBJ1-4; tentatively, D is TRBD1 (5 bases). Germline assignment: CDR1 LNHDA and CDR2 SQIVND (reference sequence). V lost 1 base to trimming and J lost 8 bases, with 8 bases between them. This CDR3 comprises 13 residues.

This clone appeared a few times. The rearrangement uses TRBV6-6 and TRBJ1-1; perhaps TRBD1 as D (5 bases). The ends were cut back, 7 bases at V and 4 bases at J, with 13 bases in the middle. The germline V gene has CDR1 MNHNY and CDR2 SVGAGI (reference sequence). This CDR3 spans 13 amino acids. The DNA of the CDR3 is TGTGCCAGCACGGCAGGCCAGGGCACTGAAGCTTTCTTT. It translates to CASTAGQGTEAFF.

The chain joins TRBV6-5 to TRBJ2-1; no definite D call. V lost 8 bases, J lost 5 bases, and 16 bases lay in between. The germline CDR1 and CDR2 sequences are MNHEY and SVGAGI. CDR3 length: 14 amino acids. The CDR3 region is CASRRALKNNEQFF. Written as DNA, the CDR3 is TGTGCCAGCCGCCGAGCCCTAAAGAACAATGAGCAGTTCTTC.

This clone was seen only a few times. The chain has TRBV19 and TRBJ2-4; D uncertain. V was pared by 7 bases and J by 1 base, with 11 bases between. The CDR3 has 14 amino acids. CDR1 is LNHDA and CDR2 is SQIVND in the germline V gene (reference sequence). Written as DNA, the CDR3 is TGTGCCAGTACCCCCTCCCCGGCCAAAAACATTCAGTACTTC. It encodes CASTPSPAKNIQYF. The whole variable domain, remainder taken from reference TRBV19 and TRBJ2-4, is DGGITQSPKYLFRKEGQNVTLSCEQNLNHDAMYWYRQDPGQGLRLIYYSQIVNDFQKGDIAEGYSVSREKKESFPLTVTSAQKNPTAFYLCASTPSPAKNIQYFGAGTRLSVL.

Here the CDR3 DNA reads TGTGCCAGCACCAAAGGTCGATACACTGAAGCTTTCTTT. Translation: CASTKGRYTEAFF. The V and J genes are TRBV6-6 and TRBJ1-1; no definite D call. Germline CDR1 MNHNY, CDR2 SVGAGI (reference sequence). The CDR3 runs to 13 residues. V lost 7 bases, J lost 3 bases, and 12 bases lay in between.

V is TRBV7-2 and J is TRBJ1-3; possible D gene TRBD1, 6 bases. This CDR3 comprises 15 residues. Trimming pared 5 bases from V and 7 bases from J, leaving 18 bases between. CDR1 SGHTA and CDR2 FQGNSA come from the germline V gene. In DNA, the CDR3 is TGTGCCAGCAGCCCGCAACGGACAGAGCTTAACACCATATATTTT. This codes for CASSPQRTELNTIYF.

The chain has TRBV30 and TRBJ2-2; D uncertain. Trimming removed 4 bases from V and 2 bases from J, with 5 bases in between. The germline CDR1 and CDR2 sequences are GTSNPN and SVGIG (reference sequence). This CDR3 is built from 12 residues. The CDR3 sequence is CAWIPNTGELFF. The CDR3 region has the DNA TGTGCCTGGATCCCCAACACCGGGGAGCTGTTTTTT.

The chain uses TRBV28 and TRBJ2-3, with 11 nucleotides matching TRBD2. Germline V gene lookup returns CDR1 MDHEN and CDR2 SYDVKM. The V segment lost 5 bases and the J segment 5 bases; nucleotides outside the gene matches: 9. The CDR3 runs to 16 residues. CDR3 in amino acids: CASSQTLAGGGDTQYF. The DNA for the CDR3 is TGTGCCAGCAGTCAGACTCTAGCGGGGGGTGGAGATACGCAGTATTTT.